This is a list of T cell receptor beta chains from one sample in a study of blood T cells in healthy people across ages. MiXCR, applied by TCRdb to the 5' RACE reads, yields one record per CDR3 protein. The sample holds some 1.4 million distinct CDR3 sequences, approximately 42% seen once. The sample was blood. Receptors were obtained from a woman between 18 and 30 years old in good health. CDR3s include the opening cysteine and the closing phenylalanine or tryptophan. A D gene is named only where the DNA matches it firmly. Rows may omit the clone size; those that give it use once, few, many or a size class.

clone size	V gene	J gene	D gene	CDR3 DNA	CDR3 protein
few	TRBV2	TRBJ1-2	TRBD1	TGTGCCAGCAGTGATCTAGCGACGGGACAGGGAATGAACTATGGCTACACCTTC	CASSDLATGQGMNYGYTF
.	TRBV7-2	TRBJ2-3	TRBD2	TGTGCCAGCAGCTCGAGCCGGACTAGCGCGCAGTATTTT	CASSSSRTSAQYF
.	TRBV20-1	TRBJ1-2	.	TGCAGTGTGAATGAGTCCGTCTATGGCTACACCTTC	CSVNESVYGYTF
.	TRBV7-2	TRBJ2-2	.	TGTGCCAGCAGTTCACAGGGTTGGGGCAGCGCCGGGGAGCTGTTTTTT	CASSSQGWGSAGELFF
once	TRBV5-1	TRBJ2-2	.	TGCGCCAGCAGCTTGTCCGGGGGAATCGGGGAGCTGTTTTTT	CASSLSGGIGELFF
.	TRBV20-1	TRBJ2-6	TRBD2	TGCAGTGCGCCTAGCGGGAACTCTGGGGCCAACGTCCTGACTTTC	CSAPSGNSGANVLTF
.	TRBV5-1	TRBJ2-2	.	TGCGCCACCGGGTGGCGGCAGGGCCCGAACACCGGGGAGCTGTTTTTT	CATGWRQGPNTGELFF
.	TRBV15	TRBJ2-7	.	TGTGCCACCAGCAGAGATACACTAGGGAGTCAAAGGTTTGTCTACGAGCAGTACTTC	CATSRDTLGSQRFVYEQYF
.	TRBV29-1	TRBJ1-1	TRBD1	TGCAGCGTTGATAAAATTAGGGACAGGACACCGCCTACTAGACAGAACACTGAAGCTTTCTTT	CSVDKIRDRTPPTRQNTEAFF
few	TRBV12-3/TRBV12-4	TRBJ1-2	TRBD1	TGTGCCAGCAGTTTAGGGGACAGGGGGTCCTATGGCTACACCTTC	CASSLGDRGSYGYTF
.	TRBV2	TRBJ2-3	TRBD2	TGTGCCAGCAGTCATGAGCGGGGAGCCACAGATACGCAGTATTTT	CASSHERGATDTQYF
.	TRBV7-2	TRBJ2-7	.	TGTGCCAGCAGCTTAGGGACGGCCGTAACCTACGAGCAGTACTTC	CASSLGTAVTYEQYF
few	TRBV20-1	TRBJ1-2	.	TGCAGTGCTAGCGAGACAGACCTCTATGGCTACACCTTC	CSASETDLYGYTF
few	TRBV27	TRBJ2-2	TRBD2	TGTGCCAGCAGTCTACTAGCGGGAGACACCGGGGAGCTGTTTTTT	CASSLLAGDTGELFF
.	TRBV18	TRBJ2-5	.	TGTGCCAGCTCACGTCGCCCTCGGGAAGAGACCCAGTACTTC	CASSRRPREETQYF
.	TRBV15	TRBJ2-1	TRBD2	TGTGCCACCAGCAGAGACCTACCTAGCGGGGGGTCCAATGAGCAGTTCTTC	CATSRDLPSGGSNEQFF
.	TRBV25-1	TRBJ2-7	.	TGTGCCAGCGCTACAATTGGGGACGGCGACTCCTACGAGCAGTACTTC	CASATIGDGDSYEQYF
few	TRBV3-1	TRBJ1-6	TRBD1	TGTGCCAGCAGCCAAGGGACCGGGACAGCCAATTCACCCCTCCACTTT	CASSQGTGTANSPLHF
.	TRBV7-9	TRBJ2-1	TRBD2	TGTGCCAGCACCAAGGGACTACAGGAGACCCAGTTCTTC	CASTKGLQETQFF
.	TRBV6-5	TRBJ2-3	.	TGTGCCAGCAGTTATGGGGGGCCGCCCACAGATACGCAGTATTTT	CASSYGGPPTDTQYF
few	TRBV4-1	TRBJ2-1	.	TGCGCCAGCAGCCAAGATAATGCGGGTGGGAGGTACAATGAGCAGTTCTTC	CASSQDNAGGRYNEQFF
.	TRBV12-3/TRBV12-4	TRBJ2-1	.	TGTGCCAGCAGTTTCAGTGGGAGATATGTGAATGAGCAGTTCTTC	CASSFSGRYVNEQFF
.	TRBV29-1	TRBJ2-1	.	TGCAGCGTTGTAGATGCGGGACGAGAGCAGTTCTTC	CSVVDAGREQFF
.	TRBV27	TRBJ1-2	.	TGTGCCAGCAGTTTAGCCCCTCCCCAGGGCGTCTATGGCTACACCTTC	CASSLAPPQGVYGYTF
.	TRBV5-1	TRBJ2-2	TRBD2	TGCGCCAGCAGCTTAGAGCGGGGGGTCACCGGGGAGCTGTTTTTT	CASSLERGVTGELFF
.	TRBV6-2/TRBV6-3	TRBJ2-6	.	TGTGCCAGCAGTTTGTTGCCTGGGGCCAACGTCCTGACTTTC	CASSLLPGANVLTF
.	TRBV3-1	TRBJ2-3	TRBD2	TGTGCCAGCAGCCATGGACTAGAGCCCATAGATACGCAGTATTTT	CASSHGLEPIDTQYF
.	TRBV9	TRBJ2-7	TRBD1	TGTGCCAGCAGCTCCTGGGACAGGCCCTACGAGCAGTACTTC	CASSSWDRPYEQYF
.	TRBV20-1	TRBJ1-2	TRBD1	TGCAGTGCTCCGACAGGGGGGTTTGATGGCTACACCTTC	CSAPTGGFDGYTF
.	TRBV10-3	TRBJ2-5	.	TGTGCCATCAGTGATGGGACTCAAGAGACCCAGTACTTC	CAISDGTQETQYF
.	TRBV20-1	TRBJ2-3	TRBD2	TGCAGTGCTAGGGAGAAGCCCGGGACTACCCCAGATACGCAGTATTTT	CSAREKPGTTPDTQYF
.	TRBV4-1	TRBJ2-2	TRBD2	TGCGCCAGCAGCGAAAGAGGCGCTAGCGGTAACACCGGGGAGCTGTTTTTT	CASSERGASGNTGELFF
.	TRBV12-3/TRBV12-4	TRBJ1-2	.	TGTGCCTGCAGCCCCCTTTACGCGGTGGGGGGCTATGGCTACACCTTC	CACSPLYAVGGYGYTF
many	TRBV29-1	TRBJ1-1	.	TGCAGCGTTGCAGAAGCCGGCGCTTTCTTT	CSVAEAGAFF
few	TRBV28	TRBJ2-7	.	TGTGCCAGCGCGGTCGGGGCAGCAGGTTACGAGCAGTACTTC	CASAVGAAGYEQYF
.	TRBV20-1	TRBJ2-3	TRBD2	TGCAGTGCTAGTGCAGTAGCGGGAGGGGGTCGGCCAGATACGCAGTATTTT	CSASAVAGGGRPDTQYF
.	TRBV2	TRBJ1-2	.	TGTGCCACCGACGAGGGGTCAGGGAACTATGGCTACACCTTC	CATDEGSGNYGYTF
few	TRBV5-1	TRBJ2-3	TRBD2	TGCGCCAGCAGCTTGGCCGCGACTAGCGGAACCTCAGATACGCAGTATTTT	CASSLAATSGTSDTQYF
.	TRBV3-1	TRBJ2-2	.	TGTGCCAGCAGCCATAGCGGAGGCACCGGGGAGCTGTTTTTT	CASSHSGGTGELFF
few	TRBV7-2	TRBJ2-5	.	TGTGCCAGCAGCTCCCTAACACTAGGCTGGGAGACCCAGTACTTC	CASSSLTLGWETQYF
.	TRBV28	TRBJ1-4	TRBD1	TGTGCCAGCAGGGCCACAGGGGGCAGACAGGAAAAACTGTTTTTT	CASRATGGRQEKLFF